Included here is one T cell receptor beta chain sequence, with context. The antigen remains unidentified. V was clipped by 5 bases and J by 10 bases, with 20 bases between them. Germline V gene sequence: CDR1 SEHNR, CDR2 FQNEAQ (reference sequence). CDR3 length: 14 residues. This entry comes from a study of post-analysis software for immune sequencing data. Study summary: As for disease course, relapsing-remitting, secondary progressive and progressive-relapsing multiple sclerosis were all included.

Unique molecular identifiers had been added to the TCR beta cDNA libraries. The T cell input of roughly 0.95 to 10 million gave roughly 460,000 cDNA molecules. TCRdb re-called the PCR reads through MiXCR, storing one row per CDR3 protein. This table holds roughly 870,000 distinct CDR3 sequences, 53% found once. Overall study findings and caveats: F measure showed strong co-clustering of same-batch samples. When patients were compared with controls, 4 or 5 TRBV segments were more frequent, TRBV5-6, TRBV5-1 and TRBV20-1 among them. Patients with multiple sclerosis recorded significantly lower normalized Chao1 diversity than controls, the study found.

The clonotype originates from a girl aged 10-17 years with multiple sclerosis. Sequencing input: blood. The chain employs TRBV7-9 and TRBJ1-1; D is possibly TRBD1 (5 bases). Here the CDR3 DNA reads TGTGCCAGCAGCGCAACGACAGCCGAATCTGGAGCTTTCTTT. Its protein product is CASSATTAESGAFF. The whole variable domain, filled in from reference TRBV7-9 and TRBJ1-1, reads DTGVSQNPRHKITKRGQNVTFRCDPISEHNRLYWYRQTLGQGPEFLTYFQNEAQLEKSRLLSDRFSAERPKGSFSTLEIQRTEQGDSAMYLCASSATTAESGAFFGQGTRLTVV.